This T cell receptor beta chain was sequenced in a study of T cells in localized non-small cell lung cancer. Sample share makes this clone medium-sized. The CDR3 is 14 residues long. Germline CDR1 reads LNHDA; CDR2 reads SQIVND (reference sequence). The trim removed 5 bases at V and 6 bases at J, leaving 4 bases unmatched. The assay was immunoSEQ multiplex PCR, and TCRdb's table has in-frame clones only and misses some. The table shows fewer than 40,000 clones, with around 93% occurring only once. Sequences were derived from peripheral blood, sampled before any cancer treatment. The sequence was collected from a female donor over 55 with stage I lung adenocarcinoma. The chain combines TRBV19 with TRBJ1-5, with TRBD1 identical over 10 bases. CDR3 in amino acids: CASSLGTGAQPQHF. In nucleotides, the CDR3 is TGTGCCAGTAGTCTAGGGACAGGGGCTCAGCCCCAGCATTTT.